The sequence of this TCR beta chain was determined in a study of blood T cell repertoires in COVID-19. Here immunoSEQ multiplex PCR was the method, and the copy in TCRdb shows in-frame clones only, minus some. The sample has about 44,000 clones, roughly 88% seen once. This CDR3 spans 18 amino acids. The material sequenced was peripheral blood. This chain connects TRBV21-1 to TRBJ2-1; TRBD1 is the table's D call and was not checked against the DNA. TRBV21-1 is described as a pseudogene. The clonotype originates from a woman aged 40 to 50 with acute or convalescent COVID-19. The CDR3 spells CASSNTATDRPSYNEQFF. The CDR3 region has the DNA TGTGCCAGCAGTAACACAGCGACTGACAGGCCCTCCTACAATGAGCAGTTCTTC.